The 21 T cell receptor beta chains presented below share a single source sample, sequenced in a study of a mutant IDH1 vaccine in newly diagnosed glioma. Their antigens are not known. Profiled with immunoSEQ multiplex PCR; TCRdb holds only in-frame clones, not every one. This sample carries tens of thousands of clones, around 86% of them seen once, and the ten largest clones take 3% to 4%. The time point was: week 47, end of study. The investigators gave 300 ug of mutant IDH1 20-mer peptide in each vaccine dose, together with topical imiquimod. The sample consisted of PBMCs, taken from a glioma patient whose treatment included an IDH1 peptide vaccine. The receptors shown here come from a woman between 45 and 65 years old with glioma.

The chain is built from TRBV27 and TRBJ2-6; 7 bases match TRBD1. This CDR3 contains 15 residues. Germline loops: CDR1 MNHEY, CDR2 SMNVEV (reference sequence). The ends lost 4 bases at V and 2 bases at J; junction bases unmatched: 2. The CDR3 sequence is CASSWDSAGANVLTF. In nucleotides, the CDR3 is TGTGCCAGCAGTTGGGACAGTGCTGGGGCCAACGTCCTGACTTTC.

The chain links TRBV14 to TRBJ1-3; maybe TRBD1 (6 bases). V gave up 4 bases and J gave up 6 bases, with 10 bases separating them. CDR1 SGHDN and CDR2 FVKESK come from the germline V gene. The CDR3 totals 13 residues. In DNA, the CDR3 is TGTGCCAGCAGCCTGACAGGCTTAAACACCATATATTTT. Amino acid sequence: CASSLTGLNTIYF.

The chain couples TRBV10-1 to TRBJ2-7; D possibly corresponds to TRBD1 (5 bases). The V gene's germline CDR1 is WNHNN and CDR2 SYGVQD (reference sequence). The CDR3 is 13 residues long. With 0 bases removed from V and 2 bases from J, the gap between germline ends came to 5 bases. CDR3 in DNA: TGCGCCAGCAGTGAGTCGACAGCCTACGAGCAGTACTTC. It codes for CASSESTAYEQYF.

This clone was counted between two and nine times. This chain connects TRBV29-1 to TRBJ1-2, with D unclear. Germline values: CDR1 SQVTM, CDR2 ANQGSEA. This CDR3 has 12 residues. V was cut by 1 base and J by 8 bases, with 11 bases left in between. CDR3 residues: CSVEVRHGGYTF. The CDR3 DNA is TGCAGCGTTGAAGTGCGGCACGGGGGCTACACCTTC. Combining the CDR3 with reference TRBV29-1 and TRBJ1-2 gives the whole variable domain SAVISQKPSRDICQRGTSLTIQCQVDSQVTMMFWYRQQPGQSLTLIATANQGSEATYESGFVIDKFPISRPNLTFSTLTVSNMSPEDSSIYLCSVEVRHGGYTFGSGTRLTVV.

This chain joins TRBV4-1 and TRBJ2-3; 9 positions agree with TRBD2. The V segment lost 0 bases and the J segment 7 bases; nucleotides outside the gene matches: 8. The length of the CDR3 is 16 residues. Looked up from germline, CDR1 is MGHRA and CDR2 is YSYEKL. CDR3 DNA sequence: TGCGCCAGCAGCCAAGATCGGGTAGCGGGGGACTATACGCAGTATTTT. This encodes CASSQDRVAGDYTQYF.

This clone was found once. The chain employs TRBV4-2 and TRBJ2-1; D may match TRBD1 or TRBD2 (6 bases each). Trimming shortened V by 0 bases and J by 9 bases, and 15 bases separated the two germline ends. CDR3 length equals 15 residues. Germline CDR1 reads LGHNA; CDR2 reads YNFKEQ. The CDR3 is CASSQDLGGRGEQFF. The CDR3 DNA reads TGTGCCAGCAGCCAAGACCTAGGGGGGCGGGGTGAGCAGTTCTTC.

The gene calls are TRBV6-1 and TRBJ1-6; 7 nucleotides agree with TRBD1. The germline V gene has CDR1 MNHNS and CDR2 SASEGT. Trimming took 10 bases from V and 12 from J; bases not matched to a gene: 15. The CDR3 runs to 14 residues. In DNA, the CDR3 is TGTGCCACCTTACACTATCGGACAGGCGGACCCCTCCACTTT. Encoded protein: CATLHYRTGGPLHF.

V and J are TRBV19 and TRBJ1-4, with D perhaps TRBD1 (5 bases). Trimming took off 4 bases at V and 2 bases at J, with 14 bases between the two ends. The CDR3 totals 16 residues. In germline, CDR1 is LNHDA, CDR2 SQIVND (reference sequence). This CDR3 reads CASSTRGVWTNEKLFF. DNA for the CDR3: TGTGCCAGTAGTACTCGGGGCGTTTGGACTAATGAAAAACTGTTTTTT.

The CDR3 here is CASSEAGQWTEAFF. The CDR3 DNA follows: TGTGCCAGCAGTGAAGCGGGACAATGGACTGAAGCTTTCTTT. V is TRBV6-1 and J is TRBJ1-1; D possibly corresponds to TRBD1 (6 bases). V was trimmed by 0 bases and J by 5 bases, leaving 10 bases between them. Germline V gene sequence: CDR1 MNHNS, CDR2 SASEGT. The CDR3 covers 14 residues.

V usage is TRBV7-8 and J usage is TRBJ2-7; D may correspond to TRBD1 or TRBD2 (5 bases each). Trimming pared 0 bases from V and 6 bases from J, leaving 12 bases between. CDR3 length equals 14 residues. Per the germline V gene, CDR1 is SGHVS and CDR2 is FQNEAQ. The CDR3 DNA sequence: TGTGCCAGCAGCTTAGCCCAGGGACCCCCCGAGCAGTACTTC. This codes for CASSLAQGPPEQYF.

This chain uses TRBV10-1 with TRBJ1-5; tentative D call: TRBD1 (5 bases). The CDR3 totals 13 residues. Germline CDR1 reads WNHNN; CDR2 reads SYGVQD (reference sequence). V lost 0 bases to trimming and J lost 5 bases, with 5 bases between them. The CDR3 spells CASSESTDQPQHF. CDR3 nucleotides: TGCGCCAGCAGTGAGTCGACAGATCAGCCCCAGCATTTT.

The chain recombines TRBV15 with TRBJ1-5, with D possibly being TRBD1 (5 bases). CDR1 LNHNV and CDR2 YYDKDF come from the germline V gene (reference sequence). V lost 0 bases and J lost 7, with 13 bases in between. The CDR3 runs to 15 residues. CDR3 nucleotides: TGTGCCACCAGCAGAGATCCCGGGGGTGGGCAGCCCCAGCATTTT. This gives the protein CATSRDPGGGQPQHF.

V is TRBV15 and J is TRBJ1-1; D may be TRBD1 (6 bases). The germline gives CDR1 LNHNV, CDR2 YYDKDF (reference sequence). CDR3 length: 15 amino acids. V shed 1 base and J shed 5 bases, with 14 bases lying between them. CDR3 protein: CATSRGQGWGTEAFF. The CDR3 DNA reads TGTGCCACCAGCAGAGGGCAGGGGTGGGGTACTGAAGCTTTCTTT.

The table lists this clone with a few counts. In DNA, the CDR3 is TGTGCCAGCAGCTTATCAGAGGGGTACCAGCCCCAGCATTTT. Residues: CASSLSEGYQPQHF. The chain employs TRBV11-2 and TRBJ1-5; D is possibly TRBD1 (5 bases). Germline-derived CDR1 and CDR2 are SGHAT and FQNNGV. The CDR3 covers 14 residues. The V end was cut by 2 bases, the J end by 7 bases, with 12 bases between. The full variable domain, rest sourced from reference TRBV11-2 and TRBJ1-5, is EAGVAQSPRYKIIEKRQSVAFWCNPISGHATLYWYQQILGQGPKLLIQFQNNGVVDDSQLPKDRFSAERLKGVDSTLKIQPAKLEDSAVYLCASSLSEGYQPQHFGDGTRLSIL.

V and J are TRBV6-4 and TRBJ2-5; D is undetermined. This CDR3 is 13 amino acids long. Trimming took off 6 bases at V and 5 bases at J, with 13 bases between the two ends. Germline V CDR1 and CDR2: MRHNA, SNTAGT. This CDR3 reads CASRRKGRETQYF. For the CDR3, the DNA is TGTGCCAGCAGGAGGAAAGGGCGGGAGACCCAGTACTTC.

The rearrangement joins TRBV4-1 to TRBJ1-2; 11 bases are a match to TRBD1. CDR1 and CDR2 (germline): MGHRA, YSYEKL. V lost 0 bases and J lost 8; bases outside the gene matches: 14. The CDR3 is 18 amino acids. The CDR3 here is CASSQDWTGGLELWGYTF. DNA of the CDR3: TGCGCCAGCAGCCAAGATTGGACAGGGGGCCTCGAACTATGGGGCTACACCTTC.

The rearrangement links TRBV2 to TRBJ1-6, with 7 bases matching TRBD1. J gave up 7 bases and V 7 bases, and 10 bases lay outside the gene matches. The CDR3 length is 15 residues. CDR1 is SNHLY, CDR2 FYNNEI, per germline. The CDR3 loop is CASIDGQVLNSPLHF. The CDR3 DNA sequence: TGTGCCAGCATCGATGGACAGGTACTAAATTCACCCCTCCACTTT.

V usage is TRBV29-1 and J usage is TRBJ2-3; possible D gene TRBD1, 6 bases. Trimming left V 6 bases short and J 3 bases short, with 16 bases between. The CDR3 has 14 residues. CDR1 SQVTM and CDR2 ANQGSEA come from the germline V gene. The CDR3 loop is CSVPRGGLTDTQYF. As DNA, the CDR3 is TGCAGCGTACCAAGAGGGGGATTGACAGATACGCAGTATTTT.

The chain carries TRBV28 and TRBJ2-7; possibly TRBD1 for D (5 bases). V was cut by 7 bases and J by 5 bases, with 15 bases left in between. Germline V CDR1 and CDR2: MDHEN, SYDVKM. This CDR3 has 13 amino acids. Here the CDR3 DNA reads TGTGCCAGCAAGCAGGGATCGACGAACGAGCAGTACTTC. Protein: CASKQGSTNEQYF.

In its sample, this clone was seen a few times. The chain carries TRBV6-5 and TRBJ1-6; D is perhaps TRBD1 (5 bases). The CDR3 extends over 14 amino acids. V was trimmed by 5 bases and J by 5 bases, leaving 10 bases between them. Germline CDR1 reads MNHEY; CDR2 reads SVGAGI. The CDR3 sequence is CASSGNRNNSPLHF. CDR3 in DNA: TGTGCCAGCAGTGGTAACAGGAATAATTCACCCCTCCACTTT.

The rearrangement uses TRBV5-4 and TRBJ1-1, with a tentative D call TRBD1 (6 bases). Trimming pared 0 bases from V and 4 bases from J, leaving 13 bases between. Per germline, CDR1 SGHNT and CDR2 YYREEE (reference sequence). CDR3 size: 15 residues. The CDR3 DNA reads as TGTGCCAGCAGCTTGGGGTCGGCAGGGGCCACTGAAGCTTTCTTT. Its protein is CASSLGSAGATEAFF. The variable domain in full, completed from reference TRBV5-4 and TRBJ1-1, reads ETGVTQSPTHLIKTRGQQVTLRCSSQSGHNTVSWYQQALGQGPQFIFQYYREEENGRGNFPPRFSGLQFPNYSSELNVNALELDDSALYLCASSLGSAGATEAFFGQGTRLTVV.